This TCR beta chain was profiled in a study of shared clonotypes between healthy human individuals. This table comes from immunoSEQ multiplex PCR, and its TCRdb copy is limited to in-frame clones, with some not included. The sample gives 2 million to 2.5 million clones, 93% of which show up once; approximately 0.4% is in the top ten. Details on this clone: No antigen is known for it. Additional DNA sequences in this sample encode the identical CDR3.

The V end lost 6 bases, the J end lost 4 bases, and 10 bases lay between the germline ends. This CDR3 has 12 amino acids. Per the germline V gene, CDR1 is ENHRY and CDR2 is SYGVKD. Regarding the study as a whole: Non-shared clonotypes displayed generation probabilities falling below those of clonotypes present in all four donors.

The chain links TRBV10-3 to TRBJ2-7; perhaps TRBD2 as D (5 bases). Material for sequencing was naive CD4+ T cells from PBMCs. The subset: CD45RA+ positively selected. This receptor was taken from a man between 18 and 35 years old in good health. Some clones in this sample may be carry-over from other donors' samples. CDR3 bases: TGTGCCATCAGCGATAGAGGGTACGAGCAGTACTTC. Translating gives CAISDRGYEQYF.